These 5 T cell receptor beta chains were all obtained from the same sample, sequenced in a study of PD-L1 blockade in urothelial cancer. Time point: peripheral blood 6 weeks after treatment start. Sequencing was performed with immunoSEQ multiplex PCR; in TCRdb, only in-frame clones are kept and a portion is missing. The sample lists about 50,000 clones; more than 70% were seen once. The sample was PBMCs, taken around atezolizumab (anti-PD-L1) treatment. These receptors were collected from a man between 60 and 75 years old with urothelial cancer.

The V and J genes are TRBV6-1 and TRBJ2-4; 8 bases fit TRBD1. CDR1 is MNHNS and CDR2 is SASEGT in the germline V gene. V gave up 8 bases and J gave up 7 bases; unmatched junction bases: 13. The CDR3 loop spans 15 amino acids. The CDR3 reads CASVEGRQGANIQYF. As DNA, the CDR3 is TGTGCCAGCGTTGAGGGGAGGCAGGGGGCGAACATTCAGTACTTC.

V and J are TRBV5-4 and TRBJ2-7; 7 nucleotides match TRBD1. There are 15 residues in the CDR3. The V and J ends lost 0 bases and 3 bases, in that order; junction bases with no gene match: 6. CDR1 and CDR2 (germline): SGHNT, YYREEE (reference sequence). The CDR3 is CASSLGPGQHYEQYF. The CDR3 region has the DNA TGTGCCAGCAGCTTGGGCCCGGGACAGCACTACGAGCAGTACTTC.

J is TRBJ1-4 and V is TRBV7-2, with unresolved D. The CDR3 is 15 amino acids. Germline CDR1 SGHTA, CDR2 FQGNSA. Trimming stripped 1 base from V and 7 bases from J, with 13 bases between. CDR3 protein: CASSLDASVPEKLFF. The CDR3, as DNA: TGTGCCAGCAGCTTAGACGCCAGCGTGCCTGAAAAACTGTTTTTT. Full variable domain (missing parts from reference TRBV7-2 and TRBJ1-4): GAGVSQSPSNKVTEKGKDVELRCDPISGHTALYWYRQSLGQGLEFLIYFQGNSAPDKSGLPSDRFSAERTGGSVSTLTIQRTQQEDSAVYLCASSLDASVPEKLFFGSGTQLSVL.

This chain joins TRBV28 and TRBJ2-3; 7 nucleotides align to TRBD2. The CDR3 has 15 residues. V lost 6 bases, J lost 2 bases, and 8 bases stayed unmatched. The V gene's germline CDR1 is MDHEN and CDR2 SYDVKM. CDR3 loop: CASRTGGRATDTQYF. CDR3 nucleotide sequence: TGTGCCAGCAGGACGGGAGGAAGGGCCACAGATACGCAGTATTTT.

DNA of the CDR3: TGCGCCAGCAGCTTGGATGCGGGAGCTGGCACAGATACGCAGTATTTT. It codes for CASSLDAGAGTDTQYF. The chain is built from TRBV5-1 and TRBJ2-3; the match to TRBD2 covers 7 bases. Germline loops: CDR1 SGHRS, CDR2 YFSETQ. The CDR3 has 16 amino acids. V shed 0 bases, J shed 1 base, and the junction held 5 bases outside the gene matches.